One TCR beta chain is described in this entry. The CDR3 totals 13 residues. From germline, CDR1 is LNHDA and CDR2 SQIVND (reference sequence). V lost 8 bases, J lost 0 bases, and 10 bases lay in between. These data come from a study of OX40 agonist ivuxolimab in advanced cancers. Clones were sequenced by immunoSEQ multiplex PCR, and TCRdb holds only the in-frame ones, with some missing. The repertoire holds about 120,000 clones, with around 90% as singletons. The sequenced sample was CD4+ or CD8+ T cells sorted from blood, obtained in a trial of the OX40 agonist ivuxolimab. The chain combines TRBV19 with TRBJ1-2; no firm D call. The receptor was derived from an adult with an advanced solid tumor such as melanoma, head and neck, liver or kidney cancer. CDR3 sequence: CASSLNANYGYTF. The CDR3 nucleotides read TGTGCCAGTTCGCTGAATGCTAACTATGGCTACACCTTC.